This T cell receptor beta chain was sequenced in a study of cytomegalovirus exposure and HLA in healthy donors. Primers included in the PCR were 60 Vbeta and 13 Jbeta primers. Using immunoSEQ multiplex PCR, the repertoire was profiled, and TCRdb retains in-frame clones only, with some absent. Counted here are 110,000 or so clones, around 68% occurring once; the ten biggest clones make up around 4.2%. The CDR3 is 13 residues long. Germline CDR1 MNHEY, CDR2 SMNVEV (reference sequence). As concerns this clone: Its specificity is not known.

Notes on the study in general: Analysis performed later showed TCR beta chains linked to HLA being more clonally expanded than equally common others.

This receptor was obtained from a middle-aged woman in good health and CMV-seropositive. This chain joins TRBV27 and TRBJ2-5; D uncertain. The J call is uncertain, as TRBJ2-7 better fits the DNA end. Sequencing used PBMCs. The CDR3 is CASSFGFSYEQYF. CDR3 bases: TGTGCCAGCAGTTTTGGTTTTTCCTACGAGCAGTACTTC.